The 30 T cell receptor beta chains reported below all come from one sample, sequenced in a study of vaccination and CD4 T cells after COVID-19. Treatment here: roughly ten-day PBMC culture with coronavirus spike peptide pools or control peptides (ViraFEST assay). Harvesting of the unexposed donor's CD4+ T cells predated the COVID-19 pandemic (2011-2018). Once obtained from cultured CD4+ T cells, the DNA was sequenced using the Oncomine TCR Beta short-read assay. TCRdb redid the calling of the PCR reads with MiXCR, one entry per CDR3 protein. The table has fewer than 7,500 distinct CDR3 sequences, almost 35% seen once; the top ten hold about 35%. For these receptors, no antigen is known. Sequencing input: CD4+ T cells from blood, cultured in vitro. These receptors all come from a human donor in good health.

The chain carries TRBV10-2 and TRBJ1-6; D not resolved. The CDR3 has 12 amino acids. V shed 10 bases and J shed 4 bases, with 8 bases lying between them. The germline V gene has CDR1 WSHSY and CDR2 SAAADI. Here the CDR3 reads CATTAYNSPLHF. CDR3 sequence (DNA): TGCGCCACGACCGCGTATAATTCACCCCTCCACTTT.

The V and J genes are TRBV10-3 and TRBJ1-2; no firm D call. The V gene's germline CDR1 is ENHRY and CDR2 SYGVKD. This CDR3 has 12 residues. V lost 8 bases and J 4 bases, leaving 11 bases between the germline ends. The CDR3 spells CAIGASAYGYTF. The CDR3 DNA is TGTGCCATCGGTGCCTCAGCCTATGGCTACACCTTC.

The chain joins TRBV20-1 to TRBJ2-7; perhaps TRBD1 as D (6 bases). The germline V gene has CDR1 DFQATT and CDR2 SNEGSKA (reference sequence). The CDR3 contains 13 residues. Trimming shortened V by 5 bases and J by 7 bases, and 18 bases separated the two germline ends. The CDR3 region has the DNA TGCAGTGCTCGCCCGACAGGAGCAGGAGAGCAGTACTTC. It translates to CSARPTGAGEQYF.

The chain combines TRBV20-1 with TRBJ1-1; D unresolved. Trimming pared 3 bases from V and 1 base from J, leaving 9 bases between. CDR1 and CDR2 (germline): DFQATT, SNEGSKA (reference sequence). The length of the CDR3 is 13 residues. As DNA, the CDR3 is TGCAGTGCTAGTATAGATCGGAACACTGAAGCTTTCTTT. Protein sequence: CSASIDRNTEAFF.

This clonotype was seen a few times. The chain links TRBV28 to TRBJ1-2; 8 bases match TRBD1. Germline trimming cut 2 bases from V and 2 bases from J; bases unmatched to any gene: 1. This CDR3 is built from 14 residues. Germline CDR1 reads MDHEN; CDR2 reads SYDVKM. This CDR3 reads CASSLPGGNYGYTF. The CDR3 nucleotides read TGTGCCAGCAGTTTACCAGGGGGCAACTATGGCTACACCTTC.

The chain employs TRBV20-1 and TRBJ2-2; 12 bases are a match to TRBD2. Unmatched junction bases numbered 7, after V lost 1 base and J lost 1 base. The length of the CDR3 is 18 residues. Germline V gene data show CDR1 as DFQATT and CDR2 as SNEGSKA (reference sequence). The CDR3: CSARVHLAGGRNTGELFF. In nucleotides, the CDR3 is TGCAGTGCTAGAGTTCACCTAGCGGGGGGGCGGAACACCGGGGAGCTGTTTTTT.

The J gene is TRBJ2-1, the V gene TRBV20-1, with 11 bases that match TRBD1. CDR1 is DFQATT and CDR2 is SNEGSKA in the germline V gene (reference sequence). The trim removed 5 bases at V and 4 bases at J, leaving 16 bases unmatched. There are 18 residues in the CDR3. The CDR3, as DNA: TGCAGTGCTGACGTCGGGACAGGGGGGCGGGTGGGTTACAATGAGCAGTTCTTC. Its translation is CSADVGTGGRVGYNEQFF.

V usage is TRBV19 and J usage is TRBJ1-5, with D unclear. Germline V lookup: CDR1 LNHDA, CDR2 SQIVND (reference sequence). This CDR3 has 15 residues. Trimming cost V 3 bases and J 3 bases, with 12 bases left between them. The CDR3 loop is CASSIVGTDNQPQHF. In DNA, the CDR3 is TGTGCCAGTAGTATTGTGGGTACGGACAATCAGCCCCAGCATTTT. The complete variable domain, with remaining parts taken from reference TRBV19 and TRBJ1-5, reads DGGITQSPKYLFRKEGQNVTLSCEQNLNHDAMYWYRQDPGQGLRLIYYSQIVNDFQKGDIAEGYSVSREKKESFPLTVTSAQKNPTAFYLCASSIVGTDNQPQHFGDGTRLSIL.

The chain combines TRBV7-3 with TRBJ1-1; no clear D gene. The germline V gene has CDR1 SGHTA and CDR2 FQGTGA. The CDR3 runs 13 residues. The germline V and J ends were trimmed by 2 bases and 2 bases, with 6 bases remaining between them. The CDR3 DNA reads TGTGCCAGCAGCTTATCGGCAAACACTGAAGCTTTCTTT. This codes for CASSLSANTEAFF.

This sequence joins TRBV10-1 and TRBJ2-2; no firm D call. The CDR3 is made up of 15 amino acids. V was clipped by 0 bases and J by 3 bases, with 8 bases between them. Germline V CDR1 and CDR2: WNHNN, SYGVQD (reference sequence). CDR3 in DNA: TGCGCCAGCAGTGAGTCGACACTCGACACCGGGGAGCTGTTTTTT. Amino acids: CASSESTLDTGELFF.

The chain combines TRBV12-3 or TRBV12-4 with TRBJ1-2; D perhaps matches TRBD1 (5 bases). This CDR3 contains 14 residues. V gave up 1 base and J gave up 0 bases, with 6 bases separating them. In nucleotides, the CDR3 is TGTGCCAGCAGTTTAGAACAGGCTAACTATGGCTACACCTTC. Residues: CASSLEQANYGYTF.

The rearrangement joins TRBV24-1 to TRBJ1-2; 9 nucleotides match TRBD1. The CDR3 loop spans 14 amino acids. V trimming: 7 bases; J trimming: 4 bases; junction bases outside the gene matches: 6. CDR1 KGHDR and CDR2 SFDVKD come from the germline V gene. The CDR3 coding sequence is TGTGCCACCAGACGACAGGGGGACGTCTATGGCTACACCTTC. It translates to CATRRQGDVYGYTF.

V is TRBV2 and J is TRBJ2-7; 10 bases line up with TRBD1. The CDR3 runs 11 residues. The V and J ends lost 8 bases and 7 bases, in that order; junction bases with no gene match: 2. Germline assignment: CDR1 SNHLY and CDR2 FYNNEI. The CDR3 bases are TGTGCCAGCGGGACAGGGGTTGAGCAGTACTTC. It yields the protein CASGTGVEQYF.

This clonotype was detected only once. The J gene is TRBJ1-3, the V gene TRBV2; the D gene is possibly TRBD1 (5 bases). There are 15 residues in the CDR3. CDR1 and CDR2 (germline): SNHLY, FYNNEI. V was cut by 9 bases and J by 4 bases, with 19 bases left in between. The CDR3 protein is CARRLQGQGGNTIYF. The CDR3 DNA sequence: TGTGCCAGAAGGTTGCAAGGCCAGGGAGGAAACACCATATATTTT.

The CDR3 reads CASRPYEGNEQFF. CDR3 in DNA: TGTGCCAGCAGGCCATACGAGGGGAATGAGCAGTTCTTC. V and J are TRBV6-1 and TRBJ2-1; perhaps D is TRBD1 or TRBD2 (5 bases each). This CDR3 has 13 amino acids. Germline assignment: CDR1 MNHNS and CDR2 SASEGT. V lost 6 bases and J lost 7, with 13 bases in between.

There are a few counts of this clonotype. CDR3 amino acids: CASSLKQGTSPLHF. DNA for the CDR3: TGTGCCAGCAGTTTAAAACAGGGTACTTCACCCCTCCACTTT. This chain connects TRBV27 to TRBJ1-6; possibly TRBD1 for D (6 bases). The CDR3 sequence is 14 residues long. V shed 2 bases and J shed 9 bases, with 11 bases lying between them. Germline V gene data show CDR1 as MNHEY and CDR2 as SMNVEV (reference sequence).

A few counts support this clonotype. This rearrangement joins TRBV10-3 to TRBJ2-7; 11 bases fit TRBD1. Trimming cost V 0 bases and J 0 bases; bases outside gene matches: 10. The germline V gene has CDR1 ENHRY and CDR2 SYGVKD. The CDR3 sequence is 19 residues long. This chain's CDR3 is CAISESTDRGPWGSYEQYF. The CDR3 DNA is TGTGCCATCAGTGAGTCGACGGACAGGGGGCCCTGGGGCTCCTACGAGCAGTACTTC.

The CDR3 region is CASTLAGGLPDTQYF. For the CDR3, the DNA is TGTGCCAGCACCCTAGCGGGGGGGCTACCAGATACGCAGTATTTT. The V call is TRBV6-1, the J call TRBJ2-3; TRBD2 aligns across 12 bases. Germline V gene sequence: CDR1 MNHNS, CDR2 SASEGT. The trim removed 7 bases at V and 4 bases at J, leaving 6 bases unmatched. CDR3 length: 15 residues.

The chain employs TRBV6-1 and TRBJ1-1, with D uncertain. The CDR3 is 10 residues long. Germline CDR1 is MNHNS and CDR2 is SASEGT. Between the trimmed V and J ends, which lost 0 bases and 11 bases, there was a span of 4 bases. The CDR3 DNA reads TGTGCCAGCAGTGAAGCGCGGGCTTTCTTT. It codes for CASSEARAFF.

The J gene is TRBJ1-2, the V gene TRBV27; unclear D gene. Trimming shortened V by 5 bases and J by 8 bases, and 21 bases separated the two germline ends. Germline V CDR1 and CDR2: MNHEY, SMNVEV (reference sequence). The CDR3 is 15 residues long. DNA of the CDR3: TGTGCCAGCAGTAACTCACTACATAACCTTGGGGGCTACACCTTC. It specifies CASSNSLHNLGGYTF.

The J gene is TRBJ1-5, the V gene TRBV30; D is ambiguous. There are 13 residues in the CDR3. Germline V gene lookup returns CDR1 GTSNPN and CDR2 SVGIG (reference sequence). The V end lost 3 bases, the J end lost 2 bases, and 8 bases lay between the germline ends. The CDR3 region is CAWSRAGNQPQHF. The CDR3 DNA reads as TGTGCCTGGAGCCGGGCAGGCAATCAGCCCCAGCATTTT.

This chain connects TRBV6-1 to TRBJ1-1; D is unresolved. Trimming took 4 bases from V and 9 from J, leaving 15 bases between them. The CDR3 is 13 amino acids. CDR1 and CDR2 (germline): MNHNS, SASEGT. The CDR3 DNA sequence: TGTGCCAGCAGTGGCCGTACCCCACTACAAGCTTTCTTT. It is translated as CASSGRTPLQAFF.

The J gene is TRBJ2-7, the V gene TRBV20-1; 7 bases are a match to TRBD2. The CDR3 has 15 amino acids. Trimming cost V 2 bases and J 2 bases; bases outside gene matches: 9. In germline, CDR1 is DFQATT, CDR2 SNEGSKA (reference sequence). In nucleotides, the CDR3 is TGCAGTGCTAGATCGGTCGGGGAGGGCCCCTACGAGCAGTACTTC. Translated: CSARSVGEGPYEQYF.

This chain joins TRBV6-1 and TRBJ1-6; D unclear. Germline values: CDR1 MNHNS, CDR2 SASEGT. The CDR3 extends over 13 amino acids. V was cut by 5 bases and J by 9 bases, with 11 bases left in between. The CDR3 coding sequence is TGTGCCAGCAGTCAAACGGTTATTTCACCCCTCCACTTT. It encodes CASSQTVISPLHF.

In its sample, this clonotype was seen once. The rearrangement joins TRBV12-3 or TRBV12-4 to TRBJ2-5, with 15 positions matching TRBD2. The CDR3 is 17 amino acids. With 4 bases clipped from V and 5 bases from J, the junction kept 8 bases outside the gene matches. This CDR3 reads CASSSGGLAGGRETQYF. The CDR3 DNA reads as TGTGCCAGCAGTTCCGGTGGACTAGCGGGGGGGAGGGAGACCCAGTACTTC.

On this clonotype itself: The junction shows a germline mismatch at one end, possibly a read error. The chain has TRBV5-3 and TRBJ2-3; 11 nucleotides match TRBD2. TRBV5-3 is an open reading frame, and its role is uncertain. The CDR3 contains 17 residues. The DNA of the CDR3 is TGTGCCAGCAGCTTGGGGGCTAGCGGGGGGTTTGAGGATACGCAGTATTTT. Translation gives CASSLGASGGFEDTQYF.

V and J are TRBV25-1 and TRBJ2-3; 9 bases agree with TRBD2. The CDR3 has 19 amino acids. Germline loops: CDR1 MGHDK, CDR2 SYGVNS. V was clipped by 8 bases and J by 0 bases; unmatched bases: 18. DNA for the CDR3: TGTGCCAGCTCCGAGGCCCAGCGGGGGGTTGGTACTAGCACAGATACGCAGTATTTT. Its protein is CASSEAQRGVGTSTDTQYF.

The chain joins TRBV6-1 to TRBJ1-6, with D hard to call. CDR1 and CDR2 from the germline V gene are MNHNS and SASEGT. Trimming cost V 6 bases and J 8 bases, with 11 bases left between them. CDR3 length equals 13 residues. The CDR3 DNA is TGTGCCAGCAGCCGCCGCGAGTATTCACCCCTCCACTTT. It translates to CASSRREYSPLHF.

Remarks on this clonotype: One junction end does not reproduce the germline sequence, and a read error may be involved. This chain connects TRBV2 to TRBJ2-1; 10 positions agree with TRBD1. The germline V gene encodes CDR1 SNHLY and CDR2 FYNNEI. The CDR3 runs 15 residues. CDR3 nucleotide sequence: TGTGCCAGCAGCGTGGACAGGGGGGTTTTGAATGGGCAGTTCTTC. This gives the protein CASSVDRGVLNGQFF.

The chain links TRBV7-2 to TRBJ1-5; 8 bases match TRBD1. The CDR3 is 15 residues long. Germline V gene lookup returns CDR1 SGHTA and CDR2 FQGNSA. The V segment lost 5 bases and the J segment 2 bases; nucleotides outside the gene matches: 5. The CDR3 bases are TGTGCCAGCAGCCTGACAGGGGTCGGCAATCAGCCCCAGCATTTT. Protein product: CASSLTGVGNQPQHF.